The text below deals with one T cell receptor beta chain. Its antigen is as yet unknown. This sample was taken from a study of T cell repertoires in cytomegalovirus infection. Study summary: Recently described HLA-C-restricted plus well-studied HLA-B-restricted CMV epitopes were used. Both a matching HLA type and CMV infection were indicated by public TCR beta signatures.

Looked up from germline, CDR1 is LGHNA and CDR2 is YSLEER. V shed 1 base and J shed 3 bases, with 8 bases lying between them. CDR3 length equals 14 residues. Study results and limitations: The cumulative frequency of public TCR beta families distinguished individuals who carried CMV together with the relevant HLA. There were HLA-C-restricted CMV-specific TCR beta clonotypes dominating the ex vivo response.

From the reads, TCRdb called clonotypes with MiXCR, one entry per CDR3 protein. The sample lists approximately 280,000 distinct CDR3 sequences, about 20% occurring once. This chain links TRBV4-3 with TRBJ2-3, with D unclear. The receptor was isolated from a human donor in good health (CMV status not recorded). Some clones in this sample may be carry-over from other donors' samples. The sample here was cultured PBMCs, taken from culture after CMV antigen stimulation. CDR3 sequence: CASSQGDGTDTQYF. The CDR3 bases are TGCGCCAGCAGCCAAGGTGATGGAACAGATACGCAGTATTTT.